This T cell receptor (beta chain) was profiled in a study of CD8 T cells in ankylosing spondylitis. Whole-study results and caveats: Significantly higher representation of disease-linked clones was reported for matched ankylosing spondylitis synovial fluid. Characteristic of ankylosing spondylitis blood, it appeared, was a TCR beta motif comprising 7 to 9 highly homologous variants. In peripheral blood, disease-linked CD8+ clones occurred at relatively low frequencies. Prior literature has documented some motif variants in synovial fluid and blood from reactive arthritis.

Using its own MiXCR run on the 5' RACE reads, TCRdb lists one record per CDR3 protein. The sample consists of around 540,000 distinct CDR3 sequences, about 13% of them appearing once. As to this clonotype: What it binds is unknown.

The CDR3 is made up of 14 amino acids. Germline CDR1 and CDR2: SGHDT and YYEEEE. Trimming took 2 bases from V and 4 from J; bases not matched to a gene: 5. Sequenced material: blood, either unsorted or a sorted T cell fraction (not recorded which). The rearrangement links TRBV5-6 to TRBJ1-2; 7 bases line up with TRBD1. The TCR was taken from a male donor with ankylosing spondylitis. CDR3 sequence (DNA): TGTGCCAGCAGCTTACGACAGGGAATCTATGGCTACACCTTC. Its translation is CASSLRQGIYGYTF. The full variable domain, completed using reference TRBV5-6 and TRBJ1-2, is DAGVTQSPTHLIKTRGQQVTLRCSPKSGHDTVSWYQQALGQGPQFIFQYYEEEERQRGNFPDRFSGHQFPNYSSELNVNALLLGDSALYLCASSLRQGIYGYTFGSGTRLTVV.